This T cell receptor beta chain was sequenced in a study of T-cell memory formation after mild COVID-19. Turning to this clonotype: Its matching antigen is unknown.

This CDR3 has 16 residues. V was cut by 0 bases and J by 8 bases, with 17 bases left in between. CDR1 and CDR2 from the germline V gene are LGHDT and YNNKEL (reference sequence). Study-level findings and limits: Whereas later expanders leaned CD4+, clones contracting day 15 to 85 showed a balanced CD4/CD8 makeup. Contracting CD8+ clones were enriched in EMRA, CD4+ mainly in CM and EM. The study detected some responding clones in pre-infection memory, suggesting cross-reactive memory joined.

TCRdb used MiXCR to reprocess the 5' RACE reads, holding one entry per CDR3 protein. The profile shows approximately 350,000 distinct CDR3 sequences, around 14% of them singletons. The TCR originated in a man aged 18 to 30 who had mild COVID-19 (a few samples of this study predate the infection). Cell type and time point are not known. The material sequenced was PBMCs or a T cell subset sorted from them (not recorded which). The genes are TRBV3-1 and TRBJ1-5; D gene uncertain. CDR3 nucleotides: TGTGCCAGCAGCCAAGATCATGGGAAGCCCGGTGAGCCCCAGCATTTT. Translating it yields CASSQDHGKPGEPQHF.